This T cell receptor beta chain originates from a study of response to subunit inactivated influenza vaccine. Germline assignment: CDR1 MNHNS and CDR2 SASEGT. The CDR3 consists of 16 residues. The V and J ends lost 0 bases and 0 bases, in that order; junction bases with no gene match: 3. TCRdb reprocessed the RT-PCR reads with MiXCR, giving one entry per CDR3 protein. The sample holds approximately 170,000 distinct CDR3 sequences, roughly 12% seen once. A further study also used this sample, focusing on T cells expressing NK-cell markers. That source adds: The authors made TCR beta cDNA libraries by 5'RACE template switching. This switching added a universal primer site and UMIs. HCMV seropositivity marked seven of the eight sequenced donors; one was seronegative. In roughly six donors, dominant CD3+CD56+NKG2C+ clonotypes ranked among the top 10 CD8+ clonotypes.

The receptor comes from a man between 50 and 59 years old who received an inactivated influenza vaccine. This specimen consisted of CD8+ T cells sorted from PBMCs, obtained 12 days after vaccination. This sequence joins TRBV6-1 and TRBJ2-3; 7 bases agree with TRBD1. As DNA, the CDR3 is TGTGCCAGCAGTGAAGCGGCAGGGGGAAGCACAGATACGCAGTATTTT. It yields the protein CASSEAAGGSTDTQYF.